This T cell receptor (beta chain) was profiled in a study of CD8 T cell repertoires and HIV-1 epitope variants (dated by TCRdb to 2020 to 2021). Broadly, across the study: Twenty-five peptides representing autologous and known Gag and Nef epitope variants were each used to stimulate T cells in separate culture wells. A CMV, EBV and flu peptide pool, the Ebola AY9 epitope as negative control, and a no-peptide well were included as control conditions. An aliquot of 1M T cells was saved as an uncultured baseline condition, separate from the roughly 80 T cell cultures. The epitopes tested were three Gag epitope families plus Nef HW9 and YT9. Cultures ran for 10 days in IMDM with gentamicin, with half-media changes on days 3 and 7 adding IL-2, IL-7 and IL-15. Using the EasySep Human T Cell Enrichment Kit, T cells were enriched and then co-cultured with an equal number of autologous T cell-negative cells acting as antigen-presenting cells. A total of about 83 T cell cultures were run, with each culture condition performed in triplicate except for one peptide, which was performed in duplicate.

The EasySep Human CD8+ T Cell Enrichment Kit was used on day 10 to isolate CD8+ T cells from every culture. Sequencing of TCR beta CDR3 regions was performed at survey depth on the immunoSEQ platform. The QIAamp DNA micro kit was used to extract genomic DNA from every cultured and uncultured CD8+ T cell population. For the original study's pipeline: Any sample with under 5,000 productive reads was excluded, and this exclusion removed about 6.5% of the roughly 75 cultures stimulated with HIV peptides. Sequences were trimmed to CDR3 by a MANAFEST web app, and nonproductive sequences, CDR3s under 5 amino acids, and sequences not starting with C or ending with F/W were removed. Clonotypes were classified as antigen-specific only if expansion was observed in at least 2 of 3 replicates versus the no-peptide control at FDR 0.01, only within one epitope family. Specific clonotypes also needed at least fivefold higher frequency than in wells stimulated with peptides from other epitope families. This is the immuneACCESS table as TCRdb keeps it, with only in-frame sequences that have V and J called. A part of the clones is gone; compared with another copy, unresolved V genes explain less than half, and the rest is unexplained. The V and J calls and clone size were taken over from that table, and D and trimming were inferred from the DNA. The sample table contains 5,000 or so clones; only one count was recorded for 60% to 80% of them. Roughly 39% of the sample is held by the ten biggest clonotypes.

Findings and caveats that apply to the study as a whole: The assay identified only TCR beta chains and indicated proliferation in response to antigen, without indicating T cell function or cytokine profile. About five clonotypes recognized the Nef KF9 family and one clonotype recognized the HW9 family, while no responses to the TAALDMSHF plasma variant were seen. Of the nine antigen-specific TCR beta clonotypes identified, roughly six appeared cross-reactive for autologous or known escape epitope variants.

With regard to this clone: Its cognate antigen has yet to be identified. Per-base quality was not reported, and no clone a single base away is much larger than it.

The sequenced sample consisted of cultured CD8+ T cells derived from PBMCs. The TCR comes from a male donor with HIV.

The DNA sequence is TGTGCCAGCAGTGCAGGGAGCAATCAGCCCCAGCATTTT. This codes for CASSAGSNQPQHF. Recombination linked TRBV9 to TRBJ1-5; the best D guess is TRBD1, with 5 bases matching. CDR1 and CDR2 (SGDLS, YYNGEE) derive from the germline V gene. Measured from the cysteine to the phenylalanine, the CDR3 is 13 residues long. The CDR3 DNA has 39 bases and is translated from base 1. V and J are truncated by 5 bases and 1 base respectively, leaving an intervening sequence of 7 bases.